One and the same sample provided the 11 T cell receptor beta chains below, sequenced in a study of PD-1 blockade in classical Hodgkin lymphoma. Data came from immunoSEQ multiplex PCR; TCRdb stores just in-frame clones and leaves some out. The sample lists 20,000 to 30,000 clones, around 80% occurring once. No patient escaped relapse after autologous stem cell transplantation, and brentuximab vedotin exposure varied. Specimen: peripheral blood mononuclear cells (PBMCs), collected before the second cycle of nivolumab. The source is a human donor with classical Hodgkin lymphoma.

The chain has TRBV19 and TRBJ1-2; TRBD1 might be the D (6 bases). Germline loops: CDR1 LNHDA, CDR2 SQIVND (reference sequence). Trimming left V 10 bases short and J 3 bases short, with 18 bases between. The CDR3 totals 14 residues. The CDR3 sequence: CATRSQGHHYGYTF. The CDR3 DNA follows: TGTGCCACCCGATCGCAGGGGCACCACTATGGCTACACCTTC.

This clone was detected once. Here the CDR3 reads CAWSSAGQTDTQYF. For the CDR3, the DNA is TGTGCCTGGAGTTCCGCGGGGCAGACAGATACGCAGTATTTT. J is TRBJ2-3 and V is TRBV30; tentatively, D is TRBD2 (6 bases). Trimming cost V 2 bases and J 3 bases, with 12 bases left between them. Germline lookup yields CDR1 GTSNPN and CDR2 SVGIG (reference sequence). CDR3 length: 14 amino acids.

This clone was detected a few times. The J gene is TRBJ2-3, the V gene TRBV19; D may correspond to TRBD1 or TRBD2 (6 bases each). This CDR3 has 17 amino acids. Deletions cut 3 bases from V and 2 bases from J, with 18 bases between. The V gene's germline CDR1 is LNHDA and CDR2 SQIVND (reference sequence). The CDR3 region has the DNA TGTGCCAGTAGTATTAATGGGGGGCCTCCCCTCACAGATACGCAGTATTTT. Its protein product is CASSINGGPPLTDTQYF. The complete variable domain, with remaining parts taken from reference TRBV19 and TRBJ2-3, reads DGGITQSPKYLFRKEGQNVTLSCEQNLNHDAMYWYRQDPGQGLRLIYYSQIVNDFQKGDIAEGYSVSREKKESFPLTVTSAQKNPTAFYLCASSINGGPPLTDTQYFGPGTRLTVL.

The chain combines TRBV5-6 with TRBJ2-3, with 10 bases matching TRBD2. The J segment lost 0 bases and the V segment lost 4 bases, leaving 14 bases of the junction unmatched. CDR3 length equals 19 residues. Per germline, CDR1 SGHDT and CDR2 YYEEEE. The CDR3 DNA sequence: TGTGCCAGCAGCGAAGTTATACACCTAGCGGGGGCTAGCACAGATACGCAGTATTTT. This translates into CASSEVIHLAGASTDTQYF.

The V gene is TRBV6-1, the J gene TRBJ1-5; D ambiguous. V gave up 1 base and J gave up 0 bases, with 16 bases separating them. CDR1 is MNHNS, CDR2 SASEGT, per germline. The CDR3 covers 18 residues. The chain's CDR3 is CASSEGGRVKNSNQPQHF. The CDR3 nucleotides are TGTGCCAGCAGTGAAGGGGGTAGGGTTAAGAATAGCAATCAGCCCCAGCATTTT.

This clone was observed a handful of times. V usage is TRBV4-3 and J usage is TRBJ2-1, with 8 bases lining up with TRBD1. The length of the CDR3 is 16 residues. The junction had 8 bases not matched to a gene; V was cut back by 3 bases and J by 4 bases. Germline-derived CDR1 and CDR2 are LGHNA and YSLEER. For the CDR3, the DNA is TGCGCCAGCAGCCAGGGTCACAGGGGGTTTTACAATGAGCAGTTCTTC. This sequence encodes CASSQGHRGFYNEQFF.

The DNA of the CDR3 is TGTGCCAGCAGTTCCACCGGCGGCTACACCTTC. Residues: CASSSTGGYTF. The rearrangement links TRBV28 to TRBJ1-2; D is unresolved. This CDR3 is 11 amino acids long. CDR1 and CDR2 (germline): MDHEN, SYDVKM. V lost 4 bases, J lost 8 bases, and 8 bases lay in between.

This clone was seen once. The CDR3 region is CASSQGPSVDEQYF. The DNA for the CDR3 is TGTGCCAGCAGCCAAGGGCCGTCCGTGGACGAGCAGTACTTC. The rearrangement uses TRBV4-2 and TRBJ2-7; no firm D call. Germline V lookup: CDR1 LGHNA, CDR2 YNFKEQ. This CDR3 contains 14 residues. Trimming took off 1 base at V and 5 bases at J, with 12 bases between the two ends.

This chain uses TRBV7-2 with TRBJ2-1; 7 positions match TRBD2. With 3 bases clipped from V and 6 bases from J, the junction kept 5 bases outside the gene matches. Germline V gene data show CDR1 as SGHTA and CDR2 as FQGNSA. CDR3 length equals 14 residues. Written as DNA, the CDR3 is TGTGCCAGCAGCTTGTGGGGGGGTTTCAATGAGCAGTTCTTC. Its protein is CASSLWGGFNEQFF.

The genes are TRBV19 and TRBJ2-3; TRBD1 agrees at 11 bases. The junction had 5 bases not matched to a gene; V was cut back by 3 bases and J by 6 bases. In germline, CDR1 is LNHDA, CDR2 SQIVND (reference sequence). This CDR3 spans 15 amino acids. CDR3 amino acids: CASSMGQGDGDTQYF. The DNA for the CDR3 is TGTGCCAGTAGTATGGGACAGGGGGACGGTGATACGCAGTATTTT.

V is TRBV5-1 and J is TRBJ2-7; 7 bases are shared with TRBD1. In germline, CDR1 is SGHRS, CDR2 YFSETQ. The CDR3 is 16 amino acids. The ends lost 0 bases at V and 1 base at J; junction bases unmatched: 7. The CDR3, as DNA: TGCGCCAGCAGCTTGGCCCTGGGGACAGATTCCTACGAGCAGTACTTC. This codes for CASSLALGTDSYEQYF.